This record covers a single T cell receptor (beta chain). The data belong to a study of blood T cell repertoires in COVID-19. Across the whole study: Acute and convalescent COVID-19 samples came from the United States, Italy and Spain.

Germline CDR1 reads SGHKS; CDR2 reads YYEKEE (reference sequence). CDR3 size: 16 residues. V lost 0 bases and J lost 3; bases outside the gene matches: 5. Clones were sequenced by immunoSEQ multiplex PCR, and TCRdb holds only the in-frame ones, with some missing. The repertoire holds under 200,000 clones, with about 85% as singletons. The sequence was obtained from a woman between 55 and 75 years old with COVID-19, enrolled during active disease. Material for sequencing was peripheral blood. V and J are TRBV5-5 and TRBJ1-3, with 8 bases lining up with TRBD1. The CDR3 protein is CASSLATGAIGNTIYF. The CDR3 nucleotides are TGTGCCAGCAGCTTGGCGACAGGGGCAATTGGAAACACCATATATTTT.